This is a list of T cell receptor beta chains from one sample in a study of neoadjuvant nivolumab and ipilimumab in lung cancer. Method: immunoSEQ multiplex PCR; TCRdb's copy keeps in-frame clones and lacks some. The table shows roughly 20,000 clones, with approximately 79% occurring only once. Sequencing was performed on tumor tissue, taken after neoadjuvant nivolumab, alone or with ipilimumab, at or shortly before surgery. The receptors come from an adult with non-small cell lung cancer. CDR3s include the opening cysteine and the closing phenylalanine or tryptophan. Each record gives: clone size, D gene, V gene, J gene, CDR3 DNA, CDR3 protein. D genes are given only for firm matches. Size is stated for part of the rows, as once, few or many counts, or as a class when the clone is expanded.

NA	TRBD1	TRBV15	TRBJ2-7	TGTGCCACCAGCAGGTTCCGGGACAGCTACGAGCAGTACTTC	CATSRFRDSYEQYF
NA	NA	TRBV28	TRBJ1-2	TGTGCCAGCAACCAGGGGCCCCGCGGTGGCTACACCTTC	CASNQGPRGGYTF
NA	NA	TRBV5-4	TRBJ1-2	TGTGCCAGTAATTCCGGGGGCGGCTATGGCTACACCTTC	CASNSGGGYGYTF
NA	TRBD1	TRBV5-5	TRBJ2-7	TGTGCCAGCAGCCACCGGACAGGGTTAACCTACGAGCAGTACTTC	CASSHRTGLTYEQYF
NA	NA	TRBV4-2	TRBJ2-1	TGTGCCAGCAGCCAAGATCCTGCTGAGACAGGCCCCCCCTTCTTC	CASSQDPAETGPPFF
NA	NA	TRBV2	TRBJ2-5	TGTGCCAGCCAAAGAGGCTCCGGAGAGACCCAGTACTTC	CASQRGSGETQYF
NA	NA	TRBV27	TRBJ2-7	TGTGCCAGCAGTCCGCGGTGGCAGTACGAGCAGTACTTC	CASSPRWQYEQYF
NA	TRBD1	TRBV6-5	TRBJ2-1	TGTGCCAGCAGGGACCAAACAGGGGCGGATGAGCAGTTCTTC	CASRDQTGADEQFF
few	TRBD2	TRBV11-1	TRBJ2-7	TGTGCCAGCAGCGCCCTAGCGGGGGTCGAGCAGTACTTC	CASSALAGVEQYF
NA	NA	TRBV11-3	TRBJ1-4	TGTGCCAGCAGCTTAGATCTTGGAGGATCAAACGAAAAACTGTTTTTT	CASSLDLGGSNEKLFF
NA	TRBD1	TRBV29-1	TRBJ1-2	TGCAGCGTTGTGAGGACCCAGGACAGGGGCTACACCTTC	CSVVRTQDRGYTF
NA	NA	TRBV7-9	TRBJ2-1	TGTGCCAGCAGCCCCTTCGGCGGGTCGAGCTCCTACAATGAGCAGTTCTTC	CASSPFGGSSSYNEQFF
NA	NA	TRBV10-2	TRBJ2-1	TGCGCCAGCAGCGACAACAGAGACAATGAGCAGTTCTTC	CASSDNRDNEQFF
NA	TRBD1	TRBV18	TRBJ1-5	TGTGCCAGCTCACCCACAGGGGGCAATCAGCCCCAGCATTTT	CASSPTGGNQPQHF
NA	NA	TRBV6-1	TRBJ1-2	TGTGCCAGCAGTGAAGCTTTCGGAGGCTTTTATGGCTACACCTTC	CASSEAFGGFYGYTF
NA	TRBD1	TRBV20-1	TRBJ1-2	TGCAGTGCGAGAAGACAGGGGGGCTACACCTTC	CSARRQGGYTF
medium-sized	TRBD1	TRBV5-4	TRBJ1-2	TGTGCCAGCAGCGAGGACAGGGCCTATGGCTACACCTTC	CASSEDRAYGYTF
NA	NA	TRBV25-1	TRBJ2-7	TGTGCCAGCAGTGAATATCAGGGGGGGACCTACGAGCAGTACTTC	CASSEYQGGTYEQYF